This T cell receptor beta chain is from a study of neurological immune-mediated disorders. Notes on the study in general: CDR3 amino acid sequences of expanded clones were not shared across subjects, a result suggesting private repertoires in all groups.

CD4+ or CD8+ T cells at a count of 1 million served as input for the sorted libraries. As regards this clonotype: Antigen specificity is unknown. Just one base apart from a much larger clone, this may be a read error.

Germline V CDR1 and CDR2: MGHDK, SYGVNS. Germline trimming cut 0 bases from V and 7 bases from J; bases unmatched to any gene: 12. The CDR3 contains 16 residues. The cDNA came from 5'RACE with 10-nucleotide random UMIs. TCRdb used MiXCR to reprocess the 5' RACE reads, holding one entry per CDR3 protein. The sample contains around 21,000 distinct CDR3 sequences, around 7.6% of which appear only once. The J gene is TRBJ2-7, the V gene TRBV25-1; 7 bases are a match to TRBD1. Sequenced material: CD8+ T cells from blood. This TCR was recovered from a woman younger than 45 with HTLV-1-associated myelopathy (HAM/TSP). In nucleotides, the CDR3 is TGTGCCAGCAGTGAATATTCAAGGGAAGGGGGCCAAGAGCAGTACTTC. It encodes CASSEYSREGGQEQYF.